This T cell receptor (beta chain) appears in the sequencing data of a study of technical replicates of blood from a few donors. Assay: immunoSEQ multiplex PCR; the TCRdb copy retains only in-frame clones and omits some. The data show 65,000 to 95,000 clones, approximately 96% seen once. The clonotype comes from a human donor in good health. The sequencing input was T cells isolated from PBMCs.

This chain's CDR3 is CASSSIRGKGNEQFF. CDR3 bases: TGTGCCAGCAGCTCTATCCGGGGAAAGGGCAATGAGCAGTTCTTC. V usage is TRBV11-2 and J usage is TRBJ2-1, with D possibly being TRBD2 (5 bases). The V gene's germline CDR1 is SGHAT and CDR2 FQNNGV. V lost 4 bases and J lost 6, with 16 bases in between. This CDR3 has 15 amino acids.